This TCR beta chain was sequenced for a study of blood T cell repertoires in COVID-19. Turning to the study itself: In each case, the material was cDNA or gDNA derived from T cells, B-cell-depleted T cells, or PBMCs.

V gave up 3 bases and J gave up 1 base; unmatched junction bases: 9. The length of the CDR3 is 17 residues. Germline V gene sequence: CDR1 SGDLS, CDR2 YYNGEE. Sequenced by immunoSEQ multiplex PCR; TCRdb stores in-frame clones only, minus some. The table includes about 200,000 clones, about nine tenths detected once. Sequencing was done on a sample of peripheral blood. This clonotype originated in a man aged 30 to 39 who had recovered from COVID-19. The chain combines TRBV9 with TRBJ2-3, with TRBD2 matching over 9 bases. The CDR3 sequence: CASSARPSGVGTDTQYF. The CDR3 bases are TGTGCCAGCAGCGCCCGTCCTAGCGGGGTAGGCACAGATACGCAGTATTTT.